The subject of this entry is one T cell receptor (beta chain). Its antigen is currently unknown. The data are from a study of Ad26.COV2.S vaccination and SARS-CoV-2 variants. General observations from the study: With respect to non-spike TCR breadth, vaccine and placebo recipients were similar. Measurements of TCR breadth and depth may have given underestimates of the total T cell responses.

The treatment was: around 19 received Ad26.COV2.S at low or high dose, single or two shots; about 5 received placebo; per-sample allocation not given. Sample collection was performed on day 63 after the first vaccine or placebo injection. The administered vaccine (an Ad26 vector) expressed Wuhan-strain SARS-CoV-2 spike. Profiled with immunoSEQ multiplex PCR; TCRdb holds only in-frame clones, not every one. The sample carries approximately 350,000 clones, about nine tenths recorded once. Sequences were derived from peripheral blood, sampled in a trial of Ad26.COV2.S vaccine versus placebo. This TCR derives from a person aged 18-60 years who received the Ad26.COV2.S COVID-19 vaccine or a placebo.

CDR3 in amino acids: CASSLDGRTPYEQYF. The CDR3 DNA reads as TGTGCCAGCAGCTTGGACGGGCGGACGCCCTACGAGCAGTACTTC. This chain connects TRBV5-6 to TRBJ2-7; D gene uncertain. The CDR3 contains 15 residues. From germline, CDR1 is SGHDT and CDR2 YYEEEE. V shed 0 bases and J shed 2 bases, with 12 bases lying between them.